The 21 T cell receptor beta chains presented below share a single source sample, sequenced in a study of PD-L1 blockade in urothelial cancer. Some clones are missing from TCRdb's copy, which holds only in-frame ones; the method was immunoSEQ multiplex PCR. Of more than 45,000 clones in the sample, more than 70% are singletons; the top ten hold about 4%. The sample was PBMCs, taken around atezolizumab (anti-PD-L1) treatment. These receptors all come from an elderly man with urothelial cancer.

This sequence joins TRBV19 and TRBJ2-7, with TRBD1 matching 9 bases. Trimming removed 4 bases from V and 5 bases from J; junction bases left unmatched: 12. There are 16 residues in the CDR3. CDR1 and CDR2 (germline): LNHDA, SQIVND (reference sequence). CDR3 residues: CASSTLPGQGAHEQYF. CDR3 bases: TGTGCCAGTAGTACCCTACCGGGACAGGGAGCCCACGAGCAGTACTTC.

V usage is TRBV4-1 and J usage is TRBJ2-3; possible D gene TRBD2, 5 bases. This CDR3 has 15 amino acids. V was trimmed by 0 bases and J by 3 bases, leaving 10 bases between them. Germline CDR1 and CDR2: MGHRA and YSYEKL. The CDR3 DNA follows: TGCGCCAGCAGCCAAGACCCAGCGGTAACAGATACGCAGTATTTT. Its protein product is CASSQDPAVTDTQYF.

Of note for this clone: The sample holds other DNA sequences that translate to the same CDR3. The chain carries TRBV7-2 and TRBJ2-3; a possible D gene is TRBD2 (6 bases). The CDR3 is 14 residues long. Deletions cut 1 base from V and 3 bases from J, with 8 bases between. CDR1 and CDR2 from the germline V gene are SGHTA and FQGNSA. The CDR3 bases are TGTGCCAGCAGCTTAGTTGGGGGGACAGATACGCAGTATTTT. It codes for CASSLVGGTDTQYF.

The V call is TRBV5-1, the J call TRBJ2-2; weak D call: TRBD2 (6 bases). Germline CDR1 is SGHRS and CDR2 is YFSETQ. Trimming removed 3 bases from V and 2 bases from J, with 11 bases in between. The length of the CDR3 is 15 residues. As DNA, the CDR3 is TGCGCCAGCAGCTCGGGAGCGGGTAACACCGGGGAGCTGTTTTTT. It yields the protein CASSSGAGNTGELFF.

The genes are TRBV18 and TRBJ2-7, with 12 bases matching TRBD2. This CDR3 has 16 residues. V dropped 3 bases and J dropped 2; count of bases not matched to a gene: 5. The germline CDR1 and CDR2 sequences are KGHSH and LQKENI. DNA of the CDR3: TGTGCCAGCTCACCCCCGAGACTAGCGGGAGCCTACGAGCAGTACTTC. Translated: CASSPPRLAGAYEQYF.

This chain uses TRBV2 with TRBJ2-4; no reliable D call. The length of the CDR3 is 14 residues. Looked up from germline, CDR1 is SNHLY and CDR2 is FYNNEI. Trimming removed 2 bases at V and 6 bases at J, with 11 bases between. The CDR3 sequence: CASSERFLGNIQYF. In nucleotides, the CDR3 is TGTGCCAGCAGTGAACGGTTCCTAGGAAACATTCAGTACTTC. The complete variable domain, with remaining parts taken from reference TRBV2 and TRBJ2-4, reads EPEVTQTPSHQVTQMGQEVILRCVPISNHLYFYWYRQILGQKVEFLVSFYNNEISEKSEIFDDQFSVERPDGSNFTLKIRSTKLEDSAMYFCASSERFLGNIQYFGAGTRLSVL.

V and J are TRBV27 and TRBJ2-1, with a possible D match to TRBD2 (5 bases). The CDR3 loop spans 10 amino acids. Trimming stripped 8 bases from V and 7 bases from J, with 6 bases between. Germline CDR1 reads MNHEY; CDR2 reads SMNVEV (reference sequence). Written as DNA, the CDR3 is TGTGCCAGCGGGAGAAATGAGCAGTTCTTC. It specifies CASGRNEQFF.

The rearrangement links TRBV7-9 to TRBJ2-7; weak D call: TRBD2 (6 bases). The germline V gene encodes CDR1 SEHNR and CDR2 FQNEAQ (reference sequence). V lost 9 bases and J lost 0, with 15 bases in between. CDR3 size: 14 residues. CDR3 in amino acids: CASRRAGSSYEQYF. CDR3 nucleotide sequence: TGTGCCAGTAGGAGGGCAGGGTCCTCCTACGAGCAGTACTTC.

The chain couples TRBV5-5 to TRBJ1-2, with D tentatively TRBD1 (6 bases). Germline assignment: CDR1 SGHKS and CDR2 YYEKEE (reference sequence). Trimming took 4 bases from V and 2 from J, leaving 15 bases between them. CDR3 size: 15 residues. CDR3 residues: CASSNIPGQNYGYTF. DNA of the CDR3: TGTGCCAGCAGCAACATACCCGGACAGAACTATGGCTACACCTTC. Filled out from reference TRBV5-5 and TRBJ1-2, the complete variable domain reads DAGVTQSPTHLIKTRGQQVTLRCSPISGHKSVSWYQQVLGQGPQFIFQYYEKEERGRGNFPDRFSARQFPNYSSELNVNALLLGDSALYLCASSNIPGQNYGYTFGSGTRLTVV.

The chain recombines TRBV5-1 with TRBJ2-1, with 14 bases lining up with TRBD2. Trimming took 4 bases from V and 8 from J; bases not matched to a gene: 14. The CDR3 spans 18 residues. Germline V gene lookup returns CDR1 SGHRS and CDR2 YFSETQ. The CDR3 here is CASSPEVLGLAGAHEQFF. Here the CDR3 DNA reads TGCGCCAGCAGCCCTGAGGTTCTGGGACTAGCGGGAGCCCATGAGCAGTTCTTC.

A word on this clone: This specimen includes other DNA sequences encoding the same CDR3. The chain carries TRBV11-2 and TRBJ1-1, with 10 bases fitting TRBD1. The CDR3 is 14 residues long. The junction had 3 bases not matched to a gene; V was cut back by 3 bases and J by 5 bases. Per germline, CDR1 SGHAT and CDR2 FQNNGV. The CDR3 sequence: CASSLGQGNTEAFF. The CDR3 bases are TGTGCCAGCAGCTTGGGACAGGGGAATACTGAAGCTTTCTTT. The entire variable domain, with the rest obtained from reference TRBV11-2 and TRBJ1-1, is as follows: EAGVAQSPRYKIIEKRQSVAFWCNPISGHATLYWYQQILGQGPKLLIQFQNNGVVDDSQLPKDRFSAERLKGVDSTLKIQPAKLEDSAVYLCASSLGQGNTEAFFGQGTRLTVV.

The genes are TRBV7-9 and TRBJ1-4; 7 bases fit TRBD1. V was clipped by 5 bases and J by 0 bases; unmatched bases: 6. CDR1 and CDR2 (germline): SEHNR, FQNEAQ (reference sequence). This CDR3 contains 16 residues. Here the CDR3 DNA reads TGTGCCAGCAGCCCCGGGACAGTATCAACTAATGAAAAACTGTTTTTT. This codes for CASSPGTVSTNEKLFF.

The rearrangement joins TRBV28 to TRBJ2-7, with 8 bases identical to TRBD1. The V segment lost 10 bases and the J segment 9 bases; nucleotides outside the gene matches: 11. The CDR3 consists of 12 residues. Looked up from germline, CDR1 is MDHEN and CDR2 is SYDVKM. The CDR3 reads CATSTGAVTQYF. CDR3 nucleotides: TGTGCCACCTCGACAGGGGCGGTCACGCAGTACTTC.

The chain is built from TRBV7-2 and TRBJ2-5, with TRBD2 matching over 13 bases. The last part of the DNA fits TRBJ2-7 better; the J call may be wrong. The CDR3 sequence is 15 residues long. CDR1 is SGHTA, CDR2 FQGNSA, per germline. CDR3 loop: CASSPWTSGRGEQYF. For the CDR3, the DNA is TGTGCCAGCAGCCCGTGGACTAGCGGGAGAGGCGAGCAGTACTTC.

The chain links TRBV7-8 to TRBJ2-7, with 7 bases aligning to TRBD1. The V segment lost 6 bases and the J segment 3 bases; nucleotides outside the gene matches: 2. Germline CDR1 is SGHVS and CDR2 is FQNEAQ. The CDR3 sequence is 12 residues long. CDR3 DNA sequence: TGTGCCAGCAGGACAGGGAGCTACGAGCAGTACTTC. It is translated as CASRTGSYEQYF.

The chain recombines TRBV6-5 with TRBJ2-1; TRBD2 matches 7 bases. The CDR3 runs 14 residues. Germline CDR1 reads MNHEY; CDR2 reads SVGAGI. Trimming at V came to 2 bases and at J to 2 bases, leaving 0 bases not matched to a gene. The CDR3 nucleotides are TGTGCCAGCAGTTACGGACTAGCCTACAATGAGCAGTTCTTC. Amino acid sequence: CASSYGLAYNEQFF.

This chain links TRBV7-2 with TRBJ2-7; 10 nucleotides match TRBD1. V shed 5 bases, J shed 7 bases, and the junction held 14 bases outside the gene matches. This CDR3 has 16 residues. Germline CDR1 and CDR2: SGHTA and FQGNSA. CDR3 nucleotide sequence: TGTGCCAGCAGCCCAACCGCTCCGGGACAGGGGAGGGAGCAGTACTTC. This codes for CASSPTAPGQGREQYF.

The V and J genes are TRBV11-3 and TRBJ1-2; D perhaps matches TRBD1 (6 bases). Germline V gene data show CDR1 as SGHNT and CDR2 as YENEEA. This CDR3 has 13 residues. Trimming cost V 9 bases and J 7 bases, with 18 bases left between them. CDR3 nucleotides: TGTGCCAGAGCCCCCAGGGGATCGGCTGGCTACACCTTC. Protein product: CARAPRGSAGYTF. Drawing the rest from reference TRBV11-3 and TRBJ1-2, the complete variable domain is EAGVVQSPRYKIIEKKQPVAFWCNPISGHNTLYWYLQNLGQGPELLIRYENEEAVDDSQLPKDRFSAERLKGVDSTLKIQPAELGDSAVYLCARAPRGSAGYTFGSGTRLTVV.

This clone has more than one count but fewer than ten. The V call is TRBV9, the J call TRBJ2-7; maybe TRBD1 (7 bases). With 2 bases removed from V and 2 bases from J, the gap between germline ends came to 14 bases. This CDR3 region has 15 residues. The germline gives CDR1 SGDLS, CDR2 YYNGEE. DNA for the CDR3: TGTGCCAGCAGCGTCGGGGGACAGCCCACCTACGAGCAGTACTTC. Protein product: CASSVGGQPTYEQYF. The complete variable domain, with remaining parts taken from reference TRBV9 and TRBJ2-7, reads DSGVTQTPKHLITATGQRVTLRCSPRSGDLSVYWYQQSLDQGLQFLIQYYNGEERAKGNILERFSAQQFPDLHSELNLSSLELGDSALYFCASSVGGQPTYEQYFGPGTRLTVT.

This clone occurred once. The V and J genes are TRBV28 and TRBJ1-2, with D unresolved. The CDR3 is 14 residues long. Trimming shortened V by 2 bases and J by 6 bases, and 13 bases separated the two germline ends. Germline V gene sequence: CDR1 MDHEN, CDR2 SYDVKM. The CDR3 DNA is TGTGCCAGCAGTTTAAAGGTGGCGGGCCATGGCTACACCTTC. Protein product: CASSLKVAGHGYTF.

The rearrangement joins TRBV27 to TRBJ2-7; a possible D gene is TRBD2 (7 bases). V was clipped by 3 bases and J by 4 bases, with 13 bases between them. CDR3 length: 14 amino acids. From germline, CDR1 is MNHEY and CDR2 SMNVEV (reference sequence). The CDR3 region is CASSFGRGRYEQYF. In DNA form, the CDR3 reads TGTGCCAGCAGTTTTGGGAGGGGGAGGTACGAGCAGTACTTC.